This TCR beta chain was sequenced in a study of response to subunit inactivated influenza vaccine. The ends were cut back, 0 bases at V and 3 bases at J, with 8 bases in the middle. The CDR3 sequence is 15 residues long. CDR1 and CDR2 from the germline V gene are LGHNA and YSLEER. This clonotype has a handful of counts. Using its own MiXCR run on the RT-PCR reads, TCRdb lists one record per CDR3 protein. The sample contains just under 550,000 distinct CDR3 sequences, roughly a quarter of which appear only once. Another study also made use of these data, one on T cells expressing NK-cell markers. From that study: cDNA encoding TCR beta was synthesized via 5'RACE template switching incorporating UMIs. Each of roughly 6 donors carried dominant NKG2C+ clonotypes accounting for about 1.0-8% of CD8+ T cells. Leadership of the CD3+CD56-NKG2C+ fraction also belonged to these clonotypes in several donors. HCMV specificity of the expanded NKG2C+ T cell clones stayed unclear.

V gene TRBV4-3 combines with J gene TRBJ2-2; D is undetermined. The input for sequencing was CD4+ T cells sorted from PBMCs, taken about 12 days after vaccination. The clonotype comes from a man aged 50 to 59 who received an inactivated influenza vaccine. The CDR3 reads CASSQDRRDTGELFF. The CDR3 DNA reads as TGCGCCAGCAGCCAAGATCGTAGGGACACCGGGGAGCTGTTTTTT.